The source of this T cell receptor (beta chain) is a study of spatial heterogeneity in lung cancer. Germline CDR1 and CDR2: DFQATT and SNEGSKA (reference sequence). The junction had 18 bases not matched to a gene; V was cut back by 5 bases and J by 8 bases. The CDR3 contains 17 residues. From the 5' RACE reads, TCRdb called clonotypes with MiXCR, one entry per CDR3 protein. The table includes under 100,000 distinct CDR3 sequences, approximately 8.6% detected once. This sample's time point: sample taken at primary tumor resection. Whole RNA from tumor, nontumor lung or frozen PBMC was sequenced unsorted.

Sequences were derived from PBMCs, sampled at surgery. V usage is TRBV20-1 and J usage is TRBJ1-4; TRBD1 matches 9 bases. This TCR was recovered from a male donor with early-stage non-small cell lung cancer. CDR3 coding DNA: TGCAGTGCTCAGACGGCCGGGACAGGGAATTTCGGGGAAAAACTGTTTTTT. As protein: CSAQTAGTGNFGEKLFF.